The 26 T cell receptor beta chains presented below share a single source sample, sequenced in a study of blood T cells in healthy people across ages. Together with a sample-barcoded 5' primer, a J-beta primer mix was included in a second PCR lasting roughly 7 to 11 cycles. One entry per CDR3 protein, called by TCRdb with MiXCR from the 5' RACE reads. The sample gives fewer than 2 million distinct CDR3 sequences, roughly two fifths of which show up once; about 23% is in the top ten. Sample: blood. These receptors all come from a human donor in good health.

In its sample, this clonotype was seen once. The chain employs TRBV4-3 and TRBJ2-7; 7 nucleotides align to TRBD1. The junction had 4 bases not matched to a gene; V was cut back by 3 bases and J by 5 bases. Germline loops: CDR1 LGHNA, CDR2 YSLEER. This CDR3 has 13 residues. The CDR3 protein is CASSHRGGHEQYF. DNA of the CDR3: TGCGCCAGCAGCCATCGAGGGGGCCACGAGCAGTACTTC.

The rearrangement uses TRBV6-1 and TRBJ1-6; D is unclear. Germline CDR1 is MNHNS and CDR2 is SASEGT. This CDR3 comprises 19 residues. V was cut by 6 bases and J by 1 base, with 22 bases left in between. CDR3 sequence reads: CASSPQIDRSGSYNSPLHF. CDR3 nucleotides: TGTGCCAGCAGCCCACAAATCGACCGGAGTGGATCCTATAATTCACCCCTCCACTTT.

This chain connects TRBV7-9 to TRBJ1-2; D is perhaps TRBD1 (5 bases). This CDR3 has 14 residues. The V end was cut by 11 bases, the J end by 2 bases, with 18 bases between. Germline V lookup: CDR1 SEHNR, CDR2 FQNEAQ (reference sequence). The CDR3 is CAVPLGGRNYGYTF. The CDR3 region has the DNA TGTGCCGTGCCCCTCGGGGGAAGGAACTATGGCTACACCTTC.

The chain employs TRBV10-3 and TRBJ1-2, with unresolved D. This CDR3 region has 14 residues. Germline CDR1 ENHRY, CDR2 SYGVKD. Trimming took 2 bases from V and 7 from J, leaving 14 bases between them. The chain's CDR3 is CAISEGDLTGGYTF. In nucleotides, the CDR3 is TGTGCCATCAGTGAGGGCGATCTAACTGGTGGCTACACCTTC.

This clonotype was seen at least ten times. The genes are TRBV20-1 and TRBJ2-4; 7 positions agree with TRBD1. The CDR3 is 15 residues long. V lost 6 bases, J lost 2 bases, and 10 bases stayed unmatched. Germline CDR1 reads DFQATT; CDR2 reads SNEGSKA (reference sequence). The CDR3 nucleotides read TGCAGTGCCGTAGAGGGGGCACGGACCAAAAACATTCAGTACTTC. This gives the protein CSAVEGARTKNIQYF.

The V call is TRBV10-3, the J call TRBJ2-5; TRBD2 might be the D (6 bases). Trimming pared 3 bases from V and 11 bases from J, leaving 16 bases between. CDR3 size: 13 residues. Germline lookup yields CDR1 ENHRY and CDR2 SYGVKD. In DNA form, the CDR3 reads TGTGCCATCAGTGATTCGACCACCCGGGAGCAGTACTTC. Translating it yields CAISDSTTREQYF.

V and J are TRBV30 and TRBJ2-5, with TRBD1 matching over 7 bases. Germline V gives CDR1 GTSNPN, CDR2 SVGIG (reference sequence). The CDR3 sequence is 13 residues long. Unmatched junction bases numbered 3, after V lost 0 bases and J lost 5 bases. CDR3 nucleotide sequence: TGTGCCTGGAGTGTACAGGGGATTGAGACCCAGTACTTC. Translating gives CAWSVQGIETQYF.

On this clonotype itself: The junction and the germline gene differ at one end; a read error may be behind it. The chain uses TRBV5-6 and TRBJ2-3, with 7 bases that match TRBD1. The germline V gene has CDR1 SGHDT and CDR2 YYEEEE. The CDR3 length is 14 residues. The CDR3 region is CASCFLPGQYTQYF. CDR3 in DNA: TGTGCCAGCTGCTTTCTCCCGGGACAGTATACGCAGTATTTT.

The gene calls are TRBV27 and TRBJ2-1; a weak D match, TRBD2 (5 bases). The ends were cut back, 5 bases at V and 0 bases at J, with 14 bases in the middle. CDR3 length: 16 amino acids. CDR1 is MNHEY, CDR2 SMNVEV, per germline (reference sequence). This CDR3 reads CASSRRTQSSYNEQFF. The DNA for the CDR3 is TGTGCCAGCAGTCGCCGGACTCAGAGCTCCTACAATGAGCAGTTCTTC.

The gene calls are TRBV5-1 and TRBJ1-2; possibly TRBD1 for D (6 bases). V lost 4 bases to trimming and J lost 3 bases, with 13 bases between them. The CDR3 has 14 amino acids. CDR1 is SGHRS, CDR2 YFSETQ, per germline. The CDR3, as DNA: TGCGCCAGCAGCCCAGAGGACAGCGACTATGGCTACACCTTC. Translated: CASSPEDSDYGYTF.

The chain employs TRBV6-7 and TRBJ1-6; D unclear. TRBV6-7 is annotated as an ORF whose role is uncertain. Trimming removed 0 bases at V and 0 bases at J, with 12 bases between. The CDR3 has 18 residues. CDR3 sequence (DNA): TGTGCCAGCAGTTACTCGAAGCATGCCAGCTCCTATAATTCACCCCTCCACTTT. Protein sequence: CASSYSKHASSYNSPLHF.

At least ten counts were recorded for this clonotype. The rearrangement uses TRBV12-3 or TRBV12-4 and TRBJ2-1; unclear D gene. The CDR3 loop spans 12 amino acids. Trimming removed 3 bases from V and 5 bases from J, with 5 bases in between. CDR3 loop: CASSFENNEQFF. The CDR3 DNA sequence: TGTGCCAGCAGTTTTGAGAACAATGAGCAGTTCTTC.

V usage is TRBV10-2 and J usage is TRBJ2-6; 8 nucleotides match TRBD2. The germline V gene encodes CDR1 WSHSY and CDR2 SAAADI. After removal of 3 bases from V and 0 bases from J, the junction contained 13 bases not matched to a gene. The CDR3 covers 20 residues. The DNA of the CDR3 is TGCGCCAGCAGTGAATCATATAGCGGGGCCCTCTCCTCTGGGGCCAACGTCCTGACTTTC. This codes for CASSESYSGALSSGANVLTF.

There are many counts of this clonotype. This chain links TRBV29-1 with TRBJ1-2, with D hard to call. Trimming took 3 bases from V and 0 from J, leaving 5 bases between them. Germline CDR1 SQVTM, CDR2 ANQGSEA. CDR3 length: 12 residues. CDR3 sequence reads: CSVETPNYGYTF. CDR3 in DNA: TGCAGCGTTGAGACACCTAACTATGGCTACACCTTC.

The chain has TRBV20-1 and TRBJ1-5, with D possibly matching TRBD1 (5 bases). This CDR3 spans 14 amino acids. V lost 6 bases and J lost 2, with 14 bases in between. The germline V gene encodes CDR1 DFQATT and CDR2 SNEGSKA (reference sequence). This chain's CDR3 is CSALGGTGNQPQHF. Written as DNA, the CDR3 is TGCAGTGCCCTCGGGGGGACGGGCAATCAGCCCCAGCATTTT.

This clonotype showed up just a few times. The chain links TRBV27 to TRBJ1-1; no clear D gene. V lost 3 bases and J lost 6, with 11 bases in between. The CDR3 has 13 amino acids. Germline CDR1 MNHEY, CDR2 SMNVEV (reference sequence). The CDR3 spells CASSFIGGAEAFF. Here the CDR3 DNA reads TGTGCCAGCAGTTTTATCGGTGGCGCTGAAGCTTTCTTT.

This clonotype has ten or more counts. CDR3 bases: TGTGCCATCAGGACAGGGGTTGATAATTCACCCCTCCACTTT. Translated: CAIRTGVDNSPLHF. The V call is TRBV10-3, the J call TRBJ1-6, with 8 positions matching TRBD1. The V gene end was trimmed by 6 bases and the J gene end by 5 bases; junction bases not matched to a gene: 3. Germline values: CDR1 ENHRY, CDR2 SYGVKD. This CDR3 is 14 amino acids long.

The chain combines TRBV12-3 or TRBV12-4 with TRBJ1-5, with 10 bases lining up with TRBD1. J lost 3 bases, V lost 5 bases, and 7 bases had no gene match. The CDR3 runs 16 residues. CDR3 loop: CASSRDRGLSNQPQHF. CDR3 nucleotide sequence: TGTGCCAGCAGTCGGGACAGGGGCCTATCCAATCAGCCCCAGCATTTT.

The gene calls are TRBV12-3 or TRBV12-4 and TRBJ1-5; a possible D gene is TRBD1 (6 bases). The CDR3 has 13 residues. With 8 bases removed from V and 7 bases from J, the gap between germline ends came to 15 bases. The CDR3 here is CASQGQGRQPQHF. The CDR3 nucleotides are TGTGCCAGCCAGGGGCAGGGCCGACAGCCCCAGCATTTT.

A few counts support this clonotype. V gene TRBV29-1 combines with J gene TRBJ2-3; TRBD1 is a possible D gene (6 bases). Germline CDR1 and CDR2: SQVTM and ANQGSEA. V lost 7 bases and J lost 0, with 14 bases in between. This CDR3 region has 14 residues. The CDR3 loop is CSAAQGASTDTQYF. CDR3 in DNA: TGCAGCGCAGCACAGGGCGCTAGCACAGATACGCAGTATTTT.

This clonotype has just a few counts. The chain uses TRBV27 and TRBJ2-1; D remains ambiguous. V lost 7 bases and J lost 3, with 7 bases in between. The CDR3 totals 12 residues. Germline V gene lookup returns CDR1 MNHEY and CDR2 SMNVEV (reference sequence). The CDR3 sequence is CASTDNYNEQFF. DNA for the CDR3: TGTGCCAGCACAGACAACTACAATGAGCAGTTCTTC.

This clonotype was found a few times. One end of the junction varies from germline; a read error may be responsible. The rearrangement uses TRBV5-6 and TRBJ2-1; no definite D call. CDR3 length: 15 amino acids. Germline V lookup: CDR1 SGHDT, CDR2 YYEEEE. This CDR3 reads CASSLAIGPYNERFF. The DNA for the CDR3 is TGTGCCAGCAGCTTGGCCATAGGACCCTACAATGAGCGGTTCTTC.

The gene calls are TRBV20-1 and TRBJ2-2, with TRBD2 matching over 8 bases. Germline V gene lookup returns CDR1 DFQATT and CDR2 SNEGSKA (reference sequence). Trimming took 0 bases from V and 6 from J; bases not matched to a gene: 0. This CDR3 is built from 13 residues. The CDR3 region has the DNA TGCAGTGCTAGAGAGCGGGGGGCCGGGGAGCTGTTTTTT. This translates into CSARERGAGELFF.

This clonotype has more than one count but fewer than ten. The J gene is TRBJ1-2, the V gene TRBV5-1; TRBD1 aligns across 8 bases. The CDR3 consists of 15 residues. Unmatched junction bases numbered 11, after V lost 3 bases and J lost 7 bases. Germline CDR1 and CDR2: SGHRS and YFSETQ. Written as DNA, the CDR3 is TGCGCCAGCAGCTCCGGGGGGGGACAGGACATTGGCTACACCTTC. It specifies CASSSGGGQDIGYTF.

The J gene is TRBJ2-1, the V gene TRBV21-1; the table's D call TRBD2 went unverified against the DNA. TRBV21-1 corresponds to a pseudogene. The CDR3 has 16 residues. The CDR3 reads CASSATSGGDYNEQFF. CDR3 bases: TGTGCCAGCAGTGCGACTAGCGGGGGCGACTACAATGAGCAGTTCTTC.

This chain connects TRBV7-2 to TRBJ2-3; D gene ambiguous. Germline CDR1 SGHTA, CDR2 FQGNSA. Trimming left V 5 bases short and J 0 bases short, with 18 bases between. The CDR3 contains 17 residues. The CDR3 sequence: CASSQQSSGYSTDTQYF. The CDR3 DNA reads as TGTGCCAGCAGCCAACAGTCGTCAGGCTATAGCACAGATACGCAGTATTTT. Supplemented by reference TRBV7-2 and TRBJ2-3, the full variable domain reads GAGVSQSPSNKVTEKGKDVELRCDPISGHTALYWYRQSLGQGLEFLIYFQGNSAPDKSGLPSDRFSAERTGGSVSTLTIQRTQQEDSAVYLCASSQQSSGYSTDTQYFGPGTRLTVL.